This T cell receptor (beta chain) was recovered during a study of blood T cell repertoires in COVID-19. Measured with immunoSEQ multiplex PCR; TCRdb has only the in-frame clones, and not every one. The sample has more than 200,000 clones, roughly nine tenths seen once; the top ten hold about 1.8%. This CDR3 region has 16 residues. Per the germline V gene, CDR1 is LNHDA and CDR2 is SQIVND (reference sequence). With V trimmed by 6 bases and J by 5 bases, 8 bases remained unmatched. The rearrangement uses TRBV19 and TRBJ2-3, with TRBD2 matching over 13 bases. The clonotype originates from a man between 65 and 79 years old with acute or convalescent COVID-19. The sample consisted of peripheral blood. The CDR3 DNA follows: TGTGCCAGTAGACTACGGGGACTAGCGGGAAAAGATACGCAGTATTTT. Translating gives CASRLRGLAGKDTQYF.